This T cell receptor (beta chain) was profiled in a study of cytomegalovirus exposure and HLA in healthy donors. On this clone: What it binds is unknown.

Study findings and constraints: The authors later linked a missense DCLRE1C variant to TCR beta V- and J-gene trimming. In a later analysis, most CMV-associated TCR beta chains appeared HLA-restricted. The authors listed approximately 160 TCR beta chains as cytomegalovirus-associated.

PCR used 60 Vbeta primers and 13 Jbeta primers. Method: immunoSEQ multiplex PCR; TCRdb's copy keeps in-frame clones and lacks some. The sample lists 90,000 to 100,000 clones; roughly 60% were seen once. The V end was cut by 4 bases, the J end by 2 bases, with 15 bases between. Germline V gene lookup returns CDR1 SGHRS and CDR2 YFSETQ. The CDR3 is 15 residues long. Source material: PBMCs. The clonotype comes from a boy between 10 and 17 years old in good health and CMV-seropositive. The chain has TRBV5-1 and TRBJ2-5, with D perhaps TRBD1 (5 bases). The CDR3 sequence is CASSPAPTVQETQYF. The CDR3 DNA sequence: TGCGCCAGCAGCCCTGCTCCGACAGTTCAAGAGACCCAGTACTTC.